This record concerns one TCR beta chain sequence. The antigen remains undetermined. Healthy bone marrow donors made up the donor group. This sample is part of a study of cytomegalovirus exposure and HLA in healthy donors. The study, taken as a whole, reports: TCR beta chain V- and J-gene trimming was linked, in a later analysis, to a missense variant in DCLRE1C. Donors were assumed by presence/absence analyses to have roughly uniform sequencing depth.

This CDR3 contains 15 residues. Germline V CDR1 and CDR2: SGHNT, YYREEE (reference sequence). Trimming removed 1 base at V and 5 bases at J, with 12 bases between. Primers included in the PCR were 60 Vbeta and 13 Jbeta primers. The table came from immunoSEQ multiplex PCR; TCRdb's copy has only in-frame clones and leaves some out. The data contain approximately 70,000 clones, about 70% of them singletons. The V and J genes are TRBV5-4 and TRBJ2-2; a weak D match, TRBD1 (6 bases). Material for sequencing was PBMCs. This sequence originates from a man aged 40-55 years in good health and CMV-seropositive. Here the CDR3 reads CASSLSGVSTGELFF. CDR3 bases: TGTGCCAGCAGCTTGTCAGGGGTCTCGACCGGGGAGCTGTTTTTT.